The 2 T cell receptor beta chains below all came from one sample that was sequenced in a study of blood T cell repertoires in COVID-19 (dated by TCRdb to 2020 to 2022). The library was prepared using the immunoSEQ multiplex PCR assay. What TCRdb holds here is the immuneACCESS table cut down to in-frame rearrangements. Part of the clones is not present; checked against another copy, under half of the missing clones reflect an unresolved V gene, and the others are unexplained. The sample table records roughly 8,000 clones; less than 85% of these occur just once. The ten top clones hold roughly 32% of the sample. Sample: peripheral blood. Receptor source: a human donor in a cohort sampled during active COVID-19.

This chain joins TRBV27 and TRBJ2-1; TRBD2 matches 7 bases. CDR1 and CDR2 (germline): MNHEY, SMNVEV (reference sequence). The CDR3 runs to 16 residues. Trimming cost V 5 bases and J 6 bases; bases outside gene matches: 13. The CDR3 nucleotides read TGTGCCAGCAGTCCCCTAGAGCGGGGAGCTGGCAATGAGCAGTTCTTC. Encoded protein: CASSPLERGAGNEQFF.

The J gene is TRBJ2-1, the V gene TRBV6-1, with 11 bases aligning to TRBD2. The germline gives CDR1 MNHNS, CDR2 SASEGT. The CDR3 has 16 amino acids. Trimming at V came to 0 bases and at J to 9 bases, leaving 7 bases not matched to a gene. The CDR3: CASSEALTSGRREQFF. The CDR3 coding sequence is TGTGCCAGCAGTGAAGCGCTCACTAGCGGGAGACGTGAGCAGTTCTTC.